These 17 T cell receptor beta chains were sequenced from one sample in a study of blood T cell repertoires in COVID-19. Here immunoSEQ multiplex PCR was the method, and the copy in TCRdb shows in-frame clones only, minus some. The sample includes around 330,000 clones, approximately 90% of them seen just once. Sequenced material: peripheral blood. The receptors originated from a woman in her fifties or sixties with active or convalescent COVID-19.

A single count supports this clone. The chain recombines TRBV7-9 with TRBJ1-1, with a tentative D call TRBD1 (6 bases). The CDR3 loop spans 16 amino acids. Trimming stripped 2 bases from V and 1 base from J, with 14 bases between. CDR1 SEHNR and CDR2 FQNEAQ come from the germline V gene (reference sequence). The CDR3 DNA is TGTGCCAGCAGCTTAAGGGGGGGCACAGGGAACACTGAAGCTTTCTTT. Amino acids: CASSLRGGTGNTEAFF. Using reference TRBV7-9 and TRBJ1-1 for the parts outside the CDR3, the full variable domain is DTGVSQNPRHKITKRGQNVTFRCDPISEHNRLYWYRQTLGQGPEFLTYFQNEAQLEKSRLLSDRFSAERPKGSFSTLEIQRTEQGDSAMYLCASSLRGGTGNTEAFFGQGTRLTVV.

The chain combines TRBV29-1 with TRBJ1-1, with 11 bases fitting TRBD1. Germline trimming cut 3 bases from V and 2 bases from J; bases unmatched to any gene: 8. The CDR3 runs to 16 residues. The germline V gene encodes CDR1 SQVTM and CDR2 ANQGSEA. DNA for the CDR3: TGCAGCGTTGAGACCGGGACAGGGGGTATTAACACTGAAGCTTTCTTT. This gives the protein CSVETGTGGINTEAFF. Full variable domain (outside the CDR3, taken from reference TRBV29-1 and TRBJ1-1): SAVISQKPSRDICQRGTSLTIQCQVDSQVTMMFWYRQQPGQSLTLIATANQGSEATYESGFVIDKFPISRPNLTFSTLTVSNMSPEDSSIYLCSVETGTGGINTEAFFGQGTRLTVV.

The chain uses TRBV6-2 or TRBV6-3 and TRBJ1-4; D not certain. The V gene lost 5 bases and the J gene lost 7 bases, with 11 bases spanning the gap. The CDR3 length is 13 residues. Germline CDR1 is MNHEY and CDR2 is SVGEGT. The CDR3 loop reads CASSNTGLEKLFF. The CDR3 DNA is TGTGCCAGCAGTAACACGGGTCTTGAAAAACTGTTTTTT.

The CDR3 sequence is CASSRLADTDTQYF. DNA of the CDR3: TGTGCCAGCTCACGACTAGCCGACACAGATACGCAGTATTTT. The chain joins TRBV18 to TRBJ2-3; 7 nucleotides line up with TRBD2. Germline trimming cut 4 bases from V and 2 bases from J; bases unmatched to any gene: 3. The CDR3 has 14 amino acids. Germline V lookup: CDR1 KGHSH, CDR2 LQKENI.

The chain is built from TRBV24-1 and TRBJ2-3; D might be TRBD1 (5 bases). V dropped 3 bases and J dropped 1 base, with 7 bases sitting between them. The CDR3 runs to 14 residues. Germline V gene data show CDR1 as KGHDR and CDR2 as SFDVKD. The CDR3 region is CATSDPQGTDTQYF. In nucleotides, the CDR3 is TGTGCCACCAGTGATCCACAGGGCACAGATACGCAGTATTTT.

This chain connects TRBV6-2 or TRBV6-3 to TRBJ2-2; 8 bases fit TRBD2. From germline, CDR1 is MNHEY and CDR2 SVGEGT. The CDR3 contains 14 residues. V lost 5 bases and J lost 4; bases outside the gene matches: 3. The DNA of the CDR3 is TGTGCCAGCAGTCCGCTAGCGGGCACCGGGGAGCTGTTTTTT. This encodes CASSPLAGTGELFF.

The CDR3 nucleotides are TGTGCCAGCAGCTTAGAGGGCAGGGATGGCTCTGAAGCTTTCTTT. As protein: CASSLEGRDGSEAFF. The genes are TRBV13 and TRBJ1-1; weak D call: TRBD1 (5 bases). The CDR3 is 15 amino acids. Germline CDR1 is PRHDT and CDR2 is FYEKMQ (reference sequence). Trimming pared 1 base from V and 6 bases from J, leaving 15 bases between.

The rearrangement joins TRBV7-6 to TRBJ2-2, with D possibly matching TRBD2 (5 bases). Germline V gene data show CDR1 as SGHVS and CDR2 as FNYEAQ. The V gene lost 7 bases and the J gene lost 1 base, with 13 bases spanning the gap. There are 15 residues in the CDR3. The CDR3 nucleotides read TGTGCCAGCAAACTAGTGGCGGAGAACACCGGGGAGCTGTTTTTT. Amino acid sequence: CASKLVAENTGELFF.

The count of this clone is one. The chain employs TRBV11-2 and TRBJ2-3, with 12 nucleotides matching TRBD2. The CDR3 length is 16 residues. V dropped 1 base and J dropped 4; count of bases not matched to a gene: 3. Germline V gives CDR1 SGHAT, CDR2 FQNNGV. DNA of the CDR3: TGTGCCAGCAGCTTAGTGACTAGCGGGAGCCCAGATACGCAGTATTTT. It yields the protein CASSLVTSGSPDTQYF.

The chain has TRBV4-1 and TRBJ2-3; 8 bases are a match to TRBD2. The trim removed 3 bases at V and 0 bases at J, leaving 2 bases unmatched. The CDR3 has 15 residues. The germline V gene has CDR1 MGHRA and CDR2 YSYEKL. The chain's CDR3 is CASSHSGRSTDTQYF. In nucleotides, the CDR3 is TGCGCCAGCAGCCACAGCGGGAGAAGCACAGATACGCAGTATTTT.

This clone came up a few times. J is TRBJ1-3 and V is TRBV30; D is ambiguous. V was pared by 3 bases and J by 0 bases, with 12 bases between. Looked up from germline, CDR1 is GTSNPN and CDR2 is SVGIG (reference sequence). The CDR3 consists of 15 residues. The CDR3 region has the DNA TGTGCCTGGAGGGTGCGCGGGAACTCTGGAAACACCATATATTTT. Its translation is CAWRVRGNSGNTIYF.

The chain joins TRBV28 to TRBJ2-7; 8 bases are a match to TRBD1. The V gene end was trimmed by 3 bases and the J gene end by 3 bases; junction bases not matched to a gene: 7. The CDR3 extends over 15 amino acids. CDR1 is MDHEN and CDR2 is SYDVKM in the germline V gene. This CDR3 is CASSLAAGGHYEQYF. Written as DNA, the CDR3 is TGTGCCAGCAGTTTGGCGGCAGGGGGCCACTACGAGCAGTACTTC. The full variable domain, its missing parts supplied by reference TRBV28 and TRBJ2-7, is DVKVTQSSRYLVKRTGEKVFLECVQDMDHENMFWYRQDPGLGLRLIYFSYDVKMKEKGDIPEGYSVSREKKERFSLILESASTNQTSMYLCASSLAAGGHYEQYFGPGTRLTVT.

V gene TRBV6-2 or TRBV6-3 combines with J gene TRBJ1-6; D gene ambiguous. Trimming removed 6 bases from V and 7 bases from J, with 16 bases in between. Per germline, CDR1 MNHEY and CDR2 SVGEGT. The CDR3 sequence is 15 residues long. The CDR3 sequence: CASSSRQGGNSPLHF. The CDR3 DNA sequence: TGTGCCAGCAGCTCCAGACAAGGAGGGAATTCACCCCTCCACTTT.

This clone showed up just once. The V call is TRBV28, the J call TRBJ1-4; 7 nucleotides line up with TRBD1. The CDR3 contains 19 residues. The junction had 18 bases not matched to a gene; V was cut back by 5 bases and J by 3 bases. Germline V gene data show CDR1 as MDHEN and CDR2 as SYDVKM. The CDR3 loop is CASSPRSRAAGQPNEKLFF. CDR3 nucleotide sequence: TGTGCCAGCAGTCCCCGTAGTAGGGCGGCGGGACAGCCTAATGAAAAACTGTTTTTT.

The V call is TRBV6-2 or TRBV6-3, the J call TRBJ1-1; 7 nucleotides agree with TRBD1. The CDR3 sequence is 15 residues long. From germline, CDR1 is MNHEY and CDR2 SVGEGT. The V and J ends lost 7 bases and 0 bases, in that order; junction bases with no gene match: 8. Written as DNA, the CDR3 is TGTGCCAGCACCCCTCGGGGACAGATGAACACTGAAGCTTTCTTT. Translated: CASTPRGQMNTEAFF.

The V and J genes are TRBV19 and TRBJ2-6; D may be TRBD1 (6 bases). The CDR3 is made up of 15 amino acids. The germline V gene has CDR1 LNHDA and CDR2 SQIVND (reference sequence). Trimming removed 4 bases at V and 0 bases at J, with 7 bases between. In DNA, the CDR3 is TGTGCCAGTAGTAACAGGGACTCTGGGGCCAACGTCCTGACTTTC. This codes for CASSNRDSGANVLTF.

The genes are TRBV3-1 (or the pseudogene TRBV3-2) and TRBJ2-4; D unresolved. Germline V gives CDR1 LGHDT, CDR2 YNNKEL (reference sequence). V was trimmed by 2 bases and J by 0 bases, leaving 17 bases between them. The CDR3 runs 18 residues. The CDR3: CASSQSVAVTLAKNIQYF. As DNA, the CDR3 is TGTGCCAGCAGCCAATCTGTGGCGGTGACTCTAGCCAAAAACATTCAGTACTTC.